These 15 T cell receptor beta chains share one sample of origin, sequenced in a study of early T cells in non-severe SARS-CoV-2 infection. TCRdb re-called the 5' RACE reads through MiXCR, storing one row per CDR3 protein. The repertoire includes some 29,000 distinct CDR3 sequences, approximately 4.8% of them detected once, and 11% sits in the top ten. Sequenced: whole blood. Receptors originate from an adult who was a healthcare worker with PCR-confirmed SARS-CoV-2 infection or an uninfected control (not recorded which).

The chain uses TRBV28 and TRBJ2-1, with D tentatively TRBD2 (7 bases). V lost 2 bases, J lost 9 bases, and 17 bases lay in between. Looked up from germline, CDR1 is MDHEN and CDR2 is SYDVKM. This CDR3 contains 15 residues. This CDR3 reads CASSLGGANLIEQFF. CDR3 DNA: TGTGCCAGCAGTTTAGGGGGGGCGAATCTCATTGAGCAGTTCTTC.

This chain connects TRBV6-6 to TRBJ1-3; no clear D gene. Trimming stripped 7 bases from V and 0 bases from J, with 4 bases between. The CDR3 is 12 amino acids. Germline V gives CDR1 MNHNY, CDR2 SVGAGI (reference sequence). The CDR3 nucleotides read TGTGCCAGCACTGACTCTGGAAACACCATATATTTT. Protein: CASTDSGNTIYF.

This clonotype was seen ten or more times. In DNA form, the CDR3 reads TGTGCCAGCAGGACGACTAGCGGGGGCACCTACGAGCAGTACTTC. Amino acid sequence: CASRTTSGGTYEQYF. The V and J genes are TRBV13 and TRBJ2-7; 12 bases fit TRBD2. CDR1 and CDR2 from the germline V gene are PRHDT and FYEKMQ (reference sequence). V lost 6 bases and J lost 2; bases outside the gene matches: 5. The CDR3 is made up of 15 amino acids.

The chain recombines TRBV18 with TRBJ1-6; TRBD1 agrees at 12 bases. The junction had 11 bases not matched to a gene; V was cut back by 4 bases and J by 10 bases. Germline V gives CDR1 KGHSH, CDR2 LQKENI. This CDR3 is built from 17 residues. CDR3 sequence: CASSRSGTGGAQSPLHF. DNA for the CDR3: TGTGCCAGCTCACGCTCCGGGACAGGGGGCGCGCAATCACCCCTCCACTTT.

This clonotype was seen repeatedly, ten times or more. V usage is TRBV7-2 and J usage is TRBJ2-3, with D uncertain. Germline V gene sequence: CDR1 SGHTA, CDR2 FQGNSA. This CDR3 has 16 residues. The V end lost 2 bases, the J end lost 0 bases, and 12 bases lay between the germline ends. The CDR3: CASSLKAPTSTDTQYF. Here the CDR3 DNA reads TGTGCCAGCAGCTTAAAAGCGCCTACTAGCACAGATACGCAGTATTTT.

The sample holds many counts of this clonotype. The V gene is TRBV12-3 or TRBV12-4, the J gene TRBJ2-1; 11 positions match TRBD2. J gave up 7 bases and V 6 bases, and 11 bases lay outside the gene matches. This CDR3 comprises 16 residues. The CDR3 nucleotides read TGTGCCAGCAGGCATAGCGGGGGGGATCTCAGGAATGAGCAGTTCTTC. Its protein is CASRHSGGDLRNEQFF.

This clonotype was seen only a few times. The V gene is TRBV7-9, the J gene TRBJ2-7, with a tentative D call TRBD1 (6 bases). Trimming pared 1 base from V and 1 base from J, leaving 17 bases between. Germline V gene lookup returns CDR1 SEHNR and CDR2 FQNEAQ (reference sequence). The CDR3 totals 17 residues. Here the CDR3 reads CASSLVPLGTQSYEQYF. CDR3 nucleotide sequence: TGTGCCAGCAGCTTAGTCCCCCTCGGGACACAATCCTACGAGCAGTACTTC.

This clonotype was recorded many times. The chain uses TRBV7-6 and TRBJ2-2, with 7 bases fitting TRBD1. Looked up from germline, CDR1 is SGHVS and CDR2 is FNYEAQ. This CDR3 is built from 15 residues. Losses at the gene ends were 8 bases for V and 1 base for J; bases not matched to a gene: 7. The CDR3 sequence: CASSGNRGNTGELFF. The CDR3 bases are TGTGCCAGCTCCGGAAACAGGGGGAACACCGGGGAGCTGTTTTTT.

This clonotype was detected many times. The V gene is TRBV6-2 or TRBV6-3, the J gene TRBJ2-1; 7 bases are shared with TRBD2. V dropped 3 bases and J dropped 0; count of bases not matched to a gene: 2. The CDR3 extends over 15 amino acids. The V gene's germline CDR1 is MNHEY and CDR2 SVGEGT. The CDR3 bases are TGTGCCAGCAGTTATGGCGGGAGCTCCTACAATGAGCAGTTCTTC. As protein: CASSYGGSSYNEQFF.

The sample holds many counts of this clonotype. The DNA for the CDR3 is TGTGCCTGCCGGGGACAGGGGACCGGGGCCAACGTCCTGACTTTC. Protein product: CACRGQGTGANVLTF. The chain recombines TRBV28 with TRBJ2-6; TRBD1 aligns across 10 bases. Germline assignment: CDR1 MDHEN and CDR2 SYDVKM. The J segment lost 4 bases and the V segment lost 11 bases, leaving 8 bases of the junction unmatched. CDR3 length: 15 amino acids.

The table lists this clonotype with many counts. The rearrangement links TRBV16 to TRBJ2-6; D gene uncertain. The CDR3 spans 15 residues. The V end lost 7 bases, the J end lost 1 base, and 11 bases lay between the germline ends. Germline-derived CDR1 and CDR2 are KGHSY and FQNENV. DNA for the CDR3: TGTGCCAGCAAGTCCCCGGAATCTGGGGCCAACGTCCTGACTTTC. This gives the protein CASKSPESGANVLTF.

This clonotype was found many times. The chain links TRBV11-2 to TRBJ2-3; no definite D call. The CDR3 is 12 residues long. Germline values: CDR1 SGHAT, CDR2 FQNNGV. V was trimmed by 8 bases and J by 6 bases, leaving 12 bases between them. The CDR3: CASLGPRDTQYF. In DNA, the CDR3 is TGTGCCAGCTTAGGCCCTCGCGATACGCAGTATTTT.

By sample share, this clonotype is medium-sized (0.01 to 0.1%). CDR3 DNA: TGCGCCAGCAGTCTCTCCGCCCGGGGAAGCAATCAGCCCCAGCATTTT. Translating it yields CASSLSARGSNQPQHF. The chain combines TRBV4-3 with TRBJ1-5, with D hard to call. Per the germline V gene, CDR1 is LGHNA and CDR2 is YSLEER. This CDR3 region has 16 residues. V lost 6 bases and J lost 1, with 16 bases in between.

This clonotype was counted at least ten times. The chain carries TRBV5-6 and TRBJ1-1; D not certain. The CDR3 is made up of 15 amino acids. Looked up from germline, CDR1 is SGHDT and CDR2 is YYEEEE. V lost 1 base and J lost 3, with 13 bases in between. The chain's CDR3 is CASSLWSLAHTEAFF. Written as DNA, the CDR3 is TGTGCCAGCAGCTTGTGGTCCCTAGCTCACACTGAAGCTTTCTTT.

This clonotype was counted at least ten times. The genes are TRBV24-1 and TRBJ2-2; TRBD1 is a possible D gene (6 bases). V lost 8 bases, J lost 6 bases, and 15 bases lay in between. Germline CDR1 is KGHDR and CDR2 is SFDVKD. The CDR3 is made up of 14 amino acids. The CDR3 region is CATTPADSSGELFF. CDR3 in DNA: TGTGCCACCACGCCTGCGGACAGTTCCGGGGAGCTGTTTTTT.